Below, 24 T cell receptor beta chains from the same sample are listed, as sequenced in a study of CD8+ T cells in alopecia areata. Reverse transcription of extracted RNA yielded cDNA, which provided the sequencing template. Clones were read by immunoSEQ multiplex PCR, and TCRdb kept only the in-frame ones, dropping some. Of 150,000 to 200,000 clones in the sample, around 54% are singletons; the top ten hold more than 4.5%. The specimen sequenced was CD4+ T cells sorted from blood. The receptors were sampled from a human donor in good health.

J is TRBJ2-3 and V is TRBV2, with D unresolved. Germline V gene data show CDR1 as SNHLY and CDR2 as FYNNEI. This CDR3 contains 11 residues. V lost 7 bases and J lost 6, with 8 bases in between. This CDR3 is CASTEADTQYF. DNA for the CDR3: TGTGCCAGCACAGAGGCGGATACGCAGTATTTT.

V is TRBV5-4 and J is TRBJ2-7, with a weak D call TRBD2 (5 bases). CDR1 SGHNT and CDR2 YYREEE come from the germline V gene (reference sequence). V lost 0 bases, J lost 4 bases, and 14 bases lay in between. The CDR3 spans 15 residues. Here the CDR3 reads CASSLAGGPAYEQYF. The CDR3 DNA follows: TGTGCCAGCAGCTTGGCCGGCGGGCCAGCTTACGAGCAGTACTTC.

The chain joins TRBV29-1 to TRBJ2-3, with unresolved D. V was trimmed by 3 bases and J by 10 bases, leaving 11 bases between them. The CDR3 has 11 residues. The germline V gene has CDR1 SQVTM and CDR2 ANQGSEA. The CDR3 DNA sequence: TGCAGCGTTGACAGGCAGAATCCGCAGTATTTT. It yields the protein CSVDRQNPQYF.

This clone was counted a few times. The chain uses TRBV29-1 and TRBJ1-2; D uncertain. In germline, CDR1 is SQVTM, CDR2 ANQGSEA. V was pared by 1 base and J by 8 bases, with 11 bases between. CDR3 length equals 12 residues. CDR3 sequence (DNA): TGCAGCGTTGAAGGAGGGATTTTGGGCTACACCTTC. Translation: CSVEGGILGYTF. Full variable domain (rest looked up from reference TRBV29-1 and TRBJ1-2): SAVISQKPSRDICQRGTSLTIQCQVDSQVTMMFWYRQQPGQSLTLIATANQGSEATYESGFVIDKFPISRPNLTFSTLTVSNMSPEDSSIYLCSVEGGILGYTFGSGTRLTVV.

This clone is a singleton in its sample. The rearrangement uses TRBV18 and TRBJ2-2; D unresolved. Trimming left V 3 bases short and J 4 bases short, with 15 bases between. Looked up from germline, CDR1 is KGHSH and CDR2 is LQKENI. CDR3 length: 16 amino acids. The chain's CDR3 is CASSPAGHISTGELFF. As DNA, the CDR3 is TGTGCCAGCTCACCGGCCGGCCATATTAGCACCGGGGAGCTGTTTTTT.

The chain recombines TRBV6-5 with TRBJ1-1; 7 bases are a match to TRBD1. Looked up from germline, CDR1 is MNHEY and CDR2 is SVGAGI. This CDR3 has 12 residues. V lost 6 bases to trimming and J lost 4 bases; unmatched junction nucleotides: 2. The CDR3 sequence: CASRTGFTEAFF. DNA of the CDR3: TGTGCCAGCAGGACAGGGTTCACTGAAGCTTTCTTT.

This clone has more than one count but fewer than ten. The chain uses TRBV29-1 and TRBJ1-2, with no clear D. V was shortened by 5 bases and J by 5 bases, with 21 bases between the two germline ends. The CDR3 extends over 15 amino acids. The germline V gene encodes CDR1 SQVTM and CDR2 ANQGSEA. The DNA of the CDR3 is TGCAGCGTTTTCCCAATCGATCGTTCAGCTTATGGCTACACCTTC. Amino acids: CSVFPIDRSAYGYTF.

The chain couples TRBV30 to TRBJ1-5; no reliable D call. Trimming took 2 bases from V and 5 from J, leaving 7 bases between them. The V gene's germline CDR1 is GTSNPN and CDR2 SVGIG (reference sequence). The CDR3 is 12 amino acids. As DNA, the CDR3 is TGTGCCTGGAGTCGGATGTATCAGCCCCAGCATTTT. Translating gives CAWSRMYQPQHF.

This clone was recorded a few times. The chain is built from TRBV5-5 and TRBJ1-5; no clear D. The CDR3 is 13 amino acids. The V end lost 1 base, the J end lost 10 bases, and 12 bases lay between the germline ends. Germline V lookup: CDR1 SGHKS, CDR2 YYEKEE (reference sequence). The CDR3 sequence: CASSLSVLDPQHF. The CDR3 DNA is TGTGCCAGCAGCTTGTCCGTCCTTGACCCCCAGCATTTT.

The chain carries TRBV6-5 and TRBJ2-5; 7 bases align to TRBD2. The last part of the DNA fits TRBJ2-7 better; the J call may be wrong. The CDR3 contains 16 residues. In germline, CDR1 is MNHEY, CDR2 SVGAGI. The CDR3 is CASSSDLAGRAHEQYF. DNA for the CDR3: TGTGCCAGCAGTTCCGACCTTGCTGGGAGGGCCCACGAGCAGTACTTC.

This clone was observed a few times. The chain has TRBV7-9 and TRBJ2-2; D gene ambiguous. Germline V gene lookup returns CDR1 SEHNR and CDR2 FQNEAQ (reference sequence). Trimming removed 6 bases from V and 5 bases from J, with 7 bases in between. This CDR3 has 12 residues. This CDR3 reads CASRPWTGELFF. The DNA for the CDR3 is TGTGCCAGCAGGCCCTGGACCGGGGAGCTGTTTTTT.

This clone was counted at least ten times. The rearrangement joins TRBV5-1 to TRBJ2-3, with D uncertain. Germline CDR1 is SGHRS and CDR2 is YFSETQ. The length of the CDR3 is 11 residues. V lost 4 bases and J 6 bases, leaving 6 bases between the germline ends. CDR3 nucleotides: TGCGCCAGCAGCATTGTCGATACGCAGTATTTT. Encoded protein: CASSIVDTQYF. Full variable domain (rest looked up from reference TRBV5-1 and TRBJ2-3): KAGVTQTPRYLIKTRGQQVTLSCSPISGHRSVSWYQQTPGQGLQFLFEYFSETQRNKGNFPGRFSGRQFSNSRSEMNVSTLELGDSALYLCASSIVDTQYFGPGTRLTVL.

The chain carries TRBV2 and TRBJ2-7; TRBD1 agrees at 9 bases. There are 14 residues in the CDR3. Germline CDR1 is SNHLY and CDR2 is FYNNEI. V was pared by 5 bases and J by 2 bases, with 4 bases of the junction left unmatched. CDR3 DNA sequence: TGTGCCAGCAGTTCCCACAGGGGGCCCTACGAGCAGTACTTC. It encodes CASSSHRGPYEQYF.

The chain joins TRBV10-2 to TRBJ2-5; TRBD2 matches at 12 bases. Germline values: CDR1 WSHSY, CDR2 SAAADI. This CDR3 region has 14 residues. The trim removed 6 bases at V and 5 bases at J, leaving 4 bases unmatched. In DNA, the CDR3 is TGCGCCAGCAGAACCGGGACTAGCGGGGAGACCCAGTACTTC. It specifies CASRTGTSGETQYF.

This clone was recorded a few times. This chain uses TRBV30 with TRBJ2-7; the match to TRBD1 covers 7 bases. The junction had 8 bases not matched to a gene; V was cut back by 0 bases and J by 12 bases. Germline values: CDR1 GTSNPN, CDR2 SVGIG (reference sequence). The length of the CDR3 is 12 residues. DNA of the CDR3: TGTGCCTGGAGTGTACAAGGGGGCCTTAGGTACTTC. Translation gives CAWSVQGGLRYF.

The rearrangement joins TRBV7-9 to TRBJ2-7; D ambiguous. V lost 1 base, J lost 3 bases, and 22 bases lay in between. CDR1 and CDR2 (germline): SEHNR, FQNEAQ (reference sequence). The CDR3 extends over 18 amino acids. This CDR3 is CASSLVAMAAEHVYEQYF. Here the CDR3 DNA reads TGTGCCAGCAGCTTAGTGGCGATGGCGGCAGAGCATGTCTACGAGCAGTACTTC.

This clone has a single count. The V gene is TRBV15, the J gene TRBJ2-5; D is ambiguous. Germline CDR1 LNHNV, CDR2 YYDKDF (reference sequence). V was pared by 0 bases and J by 5 bases, with 7 bases between. The CDR3 covers 13 residues. For the CDR3, the DNA is TGTGCCACCAGCAGAGATCATCAGGAGACCCAGTACTTC. Its translation: CATSRDHQETQYF.

This clone was counted only a few times. V is TRBV25-1 and J is TRBJ1-2; D perhaps matches TRBD1 (6 bases). The V and J ends lost 2 bases and 6 bases respectively, with 16 bases between them. This CDR3 region has 15 residues. CDR1 is MGHDK, CDR2 SYGVNS, per germline. This CDR3 reads CASSEAGAGANGYTF. Here the CDR3 DNA reads TGTGCCAGCAGTGAAGCTGGGGCAGGGGCGAATGGCTACACCTTC.

In this sample, this clone turned up a few times. The gene calls are TRBV29-1 and TRBJ1-2, with 7 bases matching TRBD1. Trimming at V came to 4 bases and at J to 8 bases, leaving 4 bases not matched to a gene. The germline V gene has CDR1 SQVTM and CDR2 ANQGSEA. There are 11 residues in the CDR3. CDR3 coding DNA: TGCAGCGTTGTGGAGGGGGCCGGCTACACCTTC. It is translated as CSVVEGAGYTF.

This clone came up a few times. The chain joins TRBV25-1 to TRBJ2-6, with D possibly TRBD2 on 5 matching bases. The length of the CDR3 is 16 residues. Germline CDR1 reads MGHDK; CDR2 reads SYGVNS. The V end lost 1 base, the J end lost 1 base, and 8 bases lay between the germline ends. The CDR3 region has the DNA TGTGCCAGCAGTGAATCTTGGAGGTCTGGGGCCAACGTCCTGACTTTC. Amino acids: CASSESWRSGANVLTF.

This sequence joins TRBV9 and TRBJ2-3; 7 positions agree with TRBD1. The germline gives CDR1 SGDLS, CDR2 YYNGEE. This CDR3 comprises 15 residues. Losses at the gene ends were 3 bases for V and 0 bases for J; bases not matched to a gene: 4. The chain's CDR3 is CASSEGATSTDTQYF. The CDR3, as DNA: TGTGCCAGCAGCGAGGGGGCGACTAGCACAGATACGCAGTATTTT. The entire variable domain, with the rest obtained from reference TRBV9 and TRBJ2-3, is as follows: DSGVTQTPKHLITATGQRVTLRCSPRSGDLSVYWYQQSLDQGLQFLIQYYNGEERAKGNILERFSAQQFPDLHSELNLSSLELGDSALYFCASSEGATSTDTQYFGPGTRLTVL.

This clone showed up just a few times. The chain is built from TRBV29-1 and TRBJ2-5; tentatively, D is TRBD1 (5 bases). V was pared by 2 bases and J by 5 bases, with 15 bases between. Germline loops: CDR1 SQVTM, CDR2 ANQGSEA. The CDR3 loop spans 14 amino acids. The DNA for the CDR3 is TGCAGCGTTGAAATAAGCTGGGGCGCTGAGACCCAGTACTTC. It specifies CSVEISWGAETQYF.

The rearrangement joins TRBV4-2 to TRBJ2-1; TRBD2 agrees at 9 bases. This CDR3 comprises 17 residues. The germline V gene encodes CDR1 LGHNA and CDR2 YNFKEQ. V dropped 2 bases and J dropped 7; count of bases not matched to a gene: 12. Written as DNA, the CDR3 is TGTGCCAGCAGCCAACGGCCAGGCGGGAGGGAAGCGAATGAGCAGTTCTTC. It is translated as CASSQRPGGREANEQFF.

The genes are TRBV28 and TRBJ2-1; TRBD1 matches 8 bases. This CDR3 has 14 residues. V was clipped by 7 bases and J by 1 base; unmatched bases: 3. Germline V lookup: CDR1 MDHEN, CDR2 SYDVKM. The CDR3 bases are TGTGCCAGCACACAGGGGGGATCCTACAATGAGCAGTTCTTC. It translates to CASTQGGSYNEQFF.